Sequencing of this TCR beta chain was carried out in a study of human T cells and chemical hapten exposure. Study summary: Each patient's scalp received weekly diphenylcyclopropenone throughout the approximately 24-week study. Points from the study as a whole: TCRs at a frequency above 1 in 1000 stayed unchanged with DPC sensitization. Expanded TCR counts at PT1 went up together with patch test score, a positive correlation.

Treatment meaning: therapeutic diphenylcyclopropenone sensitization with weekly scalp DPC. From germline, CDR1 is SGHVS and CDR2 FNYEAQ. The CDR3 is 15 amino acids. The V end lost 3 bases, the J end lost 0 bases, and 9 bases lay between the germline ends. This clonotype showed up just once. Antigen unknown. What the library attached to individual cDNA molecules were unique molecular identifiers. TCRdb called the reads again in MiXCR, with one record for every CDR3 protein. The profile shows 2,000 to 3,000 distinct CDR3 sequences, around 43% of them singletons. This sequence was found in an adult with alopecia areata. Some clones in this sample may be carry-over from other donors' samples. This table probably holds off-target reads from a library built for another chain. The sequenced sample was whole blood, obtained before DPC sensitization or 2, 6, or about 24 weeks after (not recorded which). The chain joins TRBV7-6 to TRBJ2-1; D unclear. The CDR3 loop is CASSFRGSSYNEQFF. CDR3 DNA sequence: TGTGCCAGCAGCTTCCGTGGTAGCTCCTACAATGAGCAGTTCTTC.